Listed below are T cell receptor beta chains from one sample, sequenced in a study of shared clonotypes between healthy human individuals. Repertoires were generated with immunoSEQ multiplex PCR, while TCRdb's copy carries only in-frame clones and drops some. The sample shows around 450,000 clones, 70% to 80% of them seen only once. The sample consisted of PBMCs. The receptors were gathered from a woman in her thirties or forties in good health. Some clones in this sample may be carry-over from other donors' samples. CDR3s leave out the opening cysteine and the closing phenylalanine or tryptophan. Fields, in order: CDR3 protein, J gene, D gene, V gene, clone size. The D gene is left open where the match is weak. Not all rows give a size; the values are once, few, many and, for expanded clones, a class.

CDR3: ASSQVRLAGETQY
J: TRBJ2-5
D: TRBD2
V: TRBV4-3
size: NA

CDR3: AISENRQEEQF
J: TRBJ2-1
D: NA
V: TRBV10-3
size: few

CDR3: ASSDTGNTIY
J: TRBJ1-3
D: NA
V: TRBV5-1
size: few

CDR3: ASSSLADAYNEQF
J: TRBJ2-1
D: TRBD2
V: TRBV7-2
size: NA

CDR3: AAGLYADYGYT
J: TRBJ1-2
D: NA
V: TRBV6-5
size: NA

CDR3: ASSLSSGSAGELF
J: TRBJ2-2
D: TRBD2
V: TRBV5-1
size: NA

CDR3: ASSKAQGGVTEAF
J: TRBJ1-1
D: NA
V: TRBV21-1
size: NA

CDR3: ASSFTGGSRDTIY
J: TRBJ1-3
D: TRBD1
V: TRBV6-5
size: NA

CDR3: ASSFPPARPRSTEAF
J: TRBJ1-1
D: NA
V: TRBV28
size: NA

CDR3: ASSPREGTNEKLF
J: TRBJ1-4
D: NA
V: TRBV18
size: NA

CDR3: ASSQEVTATGELF
J: TRBJ2-2
D: NA
V: TRBV4-2
size: few

CDR3: SVAEAGGNQPQH
J: TRBJ1-5
D: NA
V: TRBV29-1
size: NA

CDR3: AISESFRKQETQY
J: TRBJ2-5
D: NA
V: TRBV10-3
size: NA